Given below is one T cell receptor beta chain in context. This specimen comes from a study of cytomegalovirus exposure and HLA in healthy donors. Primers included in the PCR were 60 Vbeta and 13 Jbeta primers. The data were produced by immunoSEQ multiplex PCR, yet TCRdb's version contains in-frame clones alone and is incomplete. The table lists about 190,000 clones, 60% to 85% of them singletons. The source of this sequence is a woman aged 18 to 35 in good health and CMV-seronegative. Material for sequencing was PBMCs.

CDR3: CASSHTVGTAGGNQPQHF. The DNA for the CDR3 is TGTGCCAGCAGTCATACGGTAGGGACTGCCGGCGGCAATCAGCCCCAGCATTTT. V and J are TRBV27 and TRBJ1-5; D perhaps matches TRBD1 (5 bases). Germline CDR1 MNHEY, CDR2 SMNVEV (reference sequence). The CDR3 covers 18 residues. Trimming left V 5 bases short and J 2 bases short, with 22 bases between.